Listed here are 7 T cell receptor beta chains from one sample, sequenced in a study of cytomegalovirus exposure and HLA in healthy donors. 60 Vbeta and 13 Jbeta primers were used in PCR. Repertoires were generated with immunoSEQ multiplex PCR, while TCRdb's copy carries only in-frame clones and drops some. This sample has about 100,000 clones, with approximately 76% found just once. The source material was PBMCs. These receptors were collected from a man aged 40-50 years in good health and CMV-seropositive.

The chain combines TRBV19 with TRBJ1-2; 7 nucleotides align to TRBD1. The germline V gene has CDR1 LNHDA and CDR2 SQIVND (reference sequence). CDR3 length equals 14 residues. V trimming: 4 bases; J trimming: 1 base; junction bases outside the gene matches: 3. The CDR3 bases are TGTGCCAGTAGTACGGGACAGCGTAACTATGGCTACACCTTC. Translated: CASSTGQRNYGYTF.

The V gene is TRBV9, the J gene TRBJ1-1; D unresolved. Germline V gene lookup returns CDR1 SGDLS and CDR2 YYNGEE. Trimming took 4 bases from V and 1 from J, leaving 8 bases between them. CDR3 size: 13 residues. The CDR3: CASSLRQNTEAFF. In DNA form, the CDR3 reads TGTGCCAGCAGCCTCCGACAGAACACTGAAGCTTTCTTT.

The chain uses TRBV6-1 and TRBJ1-1; D not certain. The germline V gene has CDR1 MNHNS and CDR2 SASEGT. The CDR3 consists of 15 residues. V lost 7 bases to trimming and J lost 8 bases, with 23 bases between them. This CDR3 is CASTAIPDFKPEAFF. CDR3 nucleotides: TGTGCCAGCACCGCGATTCCCGACTTTAAACCCGAAGCTTTCTTT.

V gene TRBV5-1 combines with J gene TRBJ2-5; 8 bases match TRBD2. V was pared by 0 bases and J by 4 bases, with 8 bases of the junction left unmatched. CDR1 and CDR2 from the germline V gene are SGHRS and YFSETQ. The CDR3 is 16 amino acids. This CDR3 is CASSLAAGGAGETQYF. As DNA, the CDR3 is TGCGCCAGCAGCTTGGCCGCGGGAGGTGCTGGAGAGACCCAGTACTTC. Together with reference TRBV5-1 and TRBJ2-5, the CDR3 gives the full variable domain: KAGVTQTPRYLIKTRGQQVTLSCSPISGHRSVSWYQQTPGQGLQFLFEYFSETQRNKGNFPGRFSGRQFSNSRSEMNVSTLELGDSALYLCASSLAAGGAGETQYFGPGTRLLVL.

The rearrangement joins TRBV6-1 to TRBJ1-2; possible D gene TRBD1, 5 bases. Germline V gene sequence: CDR1 MNHNS, CDR2 SASEGT. The germline V and J ends were trimmed by 7 bases and 9 bases, with 18 bases remaining between them. The CDR3 covers 13 residues. The CDR3 DNA is TGTGCCAGCACGGTGGGCAGGGATGATAGCTACACCTTC. It codes for CASTVGRDDSYTF.

This clone was seen a few times. The chain recombines TRBV7-9 with TRBJ1-1; 8 nucleotides line up with TRBD1. With 1 base clipped from V and 4 bases from J, the junction kept 14 bases outside the gene matches. Germline CDR1 and CDR2: SEHNR and FQNEAQ (reference sequence). This CDR3 contains 18 residues. The CDR3 bases are TGTGCCAGCAGCTTAGGGGCGGGACAGGTTGGGGGGACCACTGAAGCTTTCTTT. Protein: CASSLGAGQVGGTTEAFF. Full variable domain (remainder filled in from reference TRBV7-9 and TRBJ1-1): DTGVSQNPRHKITKRGQNVTFRCDPISEHNRLYWYRQTLGQGPEFLTYFQNEAQLEKSRLLSDRFSAERPKGSFSTLEIQRTEQGDSAMYLCASSLGAGQVGGTTEAFFGQGTRLTVV.

This clone was observed a few times. The chain recombines TRBV7-2 with TRBJ2-7; the D gene is possibly TRBD2 (6 bases). From germline, CDR1 is SGHTA and CDR2 FQGNSA. With 6 bases removed from V and 3 bases from J, the gap between germline ends came to 12 bases. This CDR3 comprises 13 residues. CDR3 sequence (DNA): TGTGCCAGCAGTTATCGGCGGGGCTACGAGCAGTACTTC. Translated: CASSYRRGYEQYF. The full variable domain, in which reference TRBV7-2 and TRBJ2-7 provide the parts outside the CDR3, is GAGVSQSPSNKVTEKGKDVELRCDPISGHTALYWYRQSLGQGLEFLIYFQGNSAPDKSGLPSDRFSAERTGGSVSTLTIQRTQQEDSAVYLCASSYRRGYEQYFGPGTRLTVT.